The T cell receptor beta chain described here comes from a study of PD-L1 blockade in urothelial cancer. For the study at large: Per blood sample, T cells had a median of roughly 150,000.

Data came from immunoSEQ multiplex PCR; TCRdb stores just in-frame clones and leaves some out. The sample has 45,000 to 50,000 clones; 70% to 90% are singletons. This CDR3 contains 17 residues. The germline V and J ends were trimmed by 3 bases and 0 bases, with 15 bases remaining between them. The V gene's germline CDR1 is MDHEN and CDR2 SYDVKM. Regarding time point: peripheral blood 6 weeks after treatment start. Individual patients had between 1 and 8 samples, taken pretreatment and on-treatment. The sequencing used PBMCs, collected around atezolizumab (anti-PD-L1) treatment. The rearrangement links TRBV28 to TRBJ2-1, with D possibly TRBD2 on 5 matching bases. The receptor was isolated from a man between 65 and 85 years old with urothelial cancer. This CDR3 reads CASSFVGERYSYNEQFF. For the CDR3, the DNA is TGTGCCAGCAGTTTTGTTGGCGAGCGGTACTCCTACAATGAGCAGTTCTTC.